The 23 T cell receptor beta chains in this list originate from one sample, sequenced in a study of spatial heterogeneity in lung cancer. Time point indicated: blood at routine non-recurrence follow-up after resection. Via MiXCR, TCRdb re-called the 5' RACE reads, giving one row per CDR3 protein. Here the sample spans roughly 120,000 distinct CDR3 sequences, 11% being singletons. Sequenced here: PBMCs, sampled at follow-up. Receptors were obtained from a female donor with early-stage non-small cell lung cancer.

CDR3 sequence reads: CASSYSKIPTYGYTF. The DNA of the CDR3 is TGTGCCAGCAGTTACTCGAAAATCCCGACATATGGCTACACCTTC. The genes are TRBV6-5 and TRBJ1-2; D call uncertain. Germline CDR1 is MNHEY and CDR2 is SVGAGI. CDR3 length: 15 amino acids. V was shortened by 0 bases and J by 5 bases, with 13 bases between the two germline ends.

The V gene is TRBV4-2, the J gene TRBJ2-3, with D possibly TRBD1 on 5 matching bases. The germline V and J ends were trimmed by 1 base and 4 bases, with 12 bases remaining between them. The CDR3 is 15 residues long. Germline CDR1 reads LGHNA; CDR2 reads YNFKEQ. The CDR3 sequence: CASSQVAGLSDTQYF. The CDR3 DNA sequence: TGTGCCAGCAGCCAAGTCGCAGGGTTGTCAGATACGCAGTATTTT.

The chain employs TRBV2 and TRBJ1-5; no firm D call. V was shortened by 5 bases and J by 4 bases, with 15 bases between the two germline ends. This CDR3 comprises 15 residues. Germline-derived CDR1 and CDR2 are SNHLY and FYNNEI. In DNA form, the CDR3 reads TGTGCCAGCAGTCCGGAAGTGGGCATGAATCAGCCCCAGCATTTT. It is translated as CASSPEVGMNQPQHF.

This clonotype has at least ten counts. This rearrangement joins TRBV28 to TRBJ1-4, with no clear D. The V end was cut by 8 bases, the J end by 0 bases, with 4 bases between. The CDR3 extends over 12 amino acids. Germline-derived CDR1 and CDR2 are MDHEN and SYDVKM. The CDR3 loop reads CASAATNEKLFF. As DNA, the CDR3 is TGTGCCAGCGCCGCAACTAATGAAAAACTGTTTTTT.

The table lists this clonotype with many counts. This rearrangement joins TRBV30 to TRBJ2-2, with D unresolved. V was shortened by 0 bases and J by 9 bases, with 5 bases between the two germline ends. The CDR3 loop spans 11 amino acids. CDR1 is GTSNPN, CDR2 SVGIG, per germline (reference sequence). CDR3 nucleotide sequence: TGTGCCTGGAGTGTAATGAGGGAGCTGTTTTTT. This gives the protein CAWSVMRELFF.

This clonotype appeared many times. This chain connects TRBV28 to TRBJ2-1; unclear D gene. This CDR3 spans 16 amino acids. Germline-derived CDR1 and CDR2 are MDHEN and SYDVKM. V was shortened by 6 bases and J by 4 bases, with 19 bases between the two germline ends. The CDR3 nucleotides read TGTGCCAGCAGGGGTAATAGTCGTGGAATGTACAATGAGCAGTTCTTC. Translated: CASRGNSRGMYNEQFF. Combining the CDR3 with reference TRBV28 and TRBJ2-1 gives the whole variable domain DVKVTQSSRYLVKRTGEKVFLECVQDMDHENMFWYRQDPGLGLRLIYFSYDVKMKEKGDIPEGYSVSREKKERFSLILESASTNQTSMYLCASRGNSRGMYNEQFFGPGTRLTVL.

The chain links TRBV11-2 to TRBJ2-6; D gene unclear. Between the trimmed V and J ends, which lost 3 bases and 6 bases, there was a span of 12 bases. The germline V gene encodes CDR1 SGHAT and CDR2 FQNNGV. This CDR3 has 15 amino acids. Here the CDR3 reads CASSFSTAAANVLTF. The CDR3 DNA reads TGTGCCAGCAGCTTTAGTACCGCCGCGGCCAACGTCCTGACTTTC. Using reference TRBV11-2 and TRBJ2-6 for the parts outside the CDR3, the full variable domain is EAGVAQSPRYKIIEKRQSVAFWCNPISGHATLYWYQQILGQGPKLLIQFQNNGVVDDSQLPKDRFSAERLKGVDSTLKIQPAKLEDSAVYLCASSFSTAAANVLTFGAGSRLTVL.

The sample holds many counts of this clonotype. The chain uses TRBV5-5 and TRBJ2-2, with D tentatively TRBD2 (5 bases). Trimming cost V 4 bases and J 2 bases, with 15 bases left between them. This CDR3 region has 16 residues. Germline V gives CDR1 SGHKS, CDR2 YYEKEE (reference sequence). CDR3: CASSLIPGSNTGELFF. The CDR3 region has the DNA TGTGCCAGCAGCCTAATCCCGGGATCCAACACCGGGGAGCTGTTTTTT.

Only a few counts were recorded for this clonotype. The chain joins TRBV29-1 to TRBJ1-1; D might be TRBD1 (6 bases). CDR3 length: 12 residues. In germline, CDR1 is SQVTM, CDR2 ANQGSEA. The ends were cut back, 7 bases at V and 1 base at J, with 10 bases in the middle. This chain's CDR3 is CSGQGWNTEAFF. The CDR3 DNA reads TGCAGCGGTCAGGGGTGGAACACTGAAGCTTTCTTT.

This chain links TRBV6-5 with TRBJ1-2; D is ambiguous. The germline V and J ends were trimmed by 7 bases and 7 bases, with 10 bases remaining between them. CDR3 length equals 11 residues. The germline V gene encodes CDR1 MNHEY and CDR2 SVGAGI. CDR3 region: CASTGGIGYTF. In DNA, the CDR3 is TGTGCCAGCACAGGTGGGATTGGCTACACCTTC.

The rearrangement uses TRBV10-1 and TRBJ2-3; D is unclear. Deletions cut 4 bases from V and 2 bases from J, with 7 bases between. CDR3 length: 13 residues. The germline V gene encodes CDR1 WNHNN and CDR2 SYGVQD (reference sequence). The CDR3 coding sequence is TGCGCCAGCAGTGGGTCCGACACAGATACGCAGTATTTT. It codes for CASSGSDTDTQYF.

This clonotype was counted a few times. This rearrangement joins TRBV12-3 or TRBV12-4 to TRBJ2-1; 10 positions match TRBD2. After removal of 2 bases from V and 9 bases from J, the junction contained 7 bases not matched to a gene. This CDR3 region has 15 residues. CDR3 DNA: TGTGCCAGCAGTTTATCGTCTAGCGGGAGTAGTGAGCAGTTCTTC. Its protein is CASSLSSSGSSEQFF.

V usage is TRBV20-1 and J usage is TRBJ1-1; D is undetermined. The ends were cut back, 7 bases at V and 6 bases at J, with 12 bases in the middle. CDR1 and CDR2 (germline): DFQATT, SNEGSKA (reference sequence). The CDR3 is made up of 11 amino acids. CDR3 bases: TGCAGTGTGTCCGGGGATGCTGAAGCTTTCTTT. The encoded protein is CSVSGDAEAFF.

The table lists this clonotype with many counts. The chain couples TRBV4-2 to TRBJ2-3; D gene ambiguous. Germline V CDR1 and CDR2: LGHNA, YNFKEQ. V was clipped by 0 bases and J by 2 bases, with 6 bases between them. The CDR3 consists of 14 residues. The CDR3 here is CASSQEANTDTQYF. The CDR3 bases are TGTGCCAGCAGCCAAGAGGCGAACACAGATACGCAGTATTTT.

This clonotype was recorded a few times. The chain recombines TRBV7-9 with TRBJ2-3; 10 bases line up with TRBD2. V lost 3 bases to trimming and J lost 2 bases; unmatched junction nucleotides: 2. The CDR3 covers 15 residues. Germline loops: CDR1 SEHNR, CDR2 FQNEAQ (reference sequence). The CDR3 loop is CASSFGTSDTDTQYF. The CDR3 bases are TGTGCCAGCAGCTTCGGGACTAGCGACACAGATACGCAGTATTTT.

This clonotype was counted at least ten times. The chain recombines TRBV28 with TRBJ1-2, with 9 bases lining up with TRBD1. V shed 3 bases and J 7 bases; nucleotides not matched to a gene: 6. The CDR3 contains 14 residues. Germline loops: CDR1 MDHEN, CDR2 SYDVKM. CDR3 coding DNA: TGTGCCAGCAGTTTCGGACAGGGGAGAATTGGCTACACCTTC. Translating it yields CASSFGQGRIGYTF.

The chain recombines TRBV20-1 with TRBJ2-1, with 12 positions matching TRBD2. Germline CDR1 and CDR2: DFQATT and SNEGSKA (reference sequence). J was trimmed by 2 bases and V by 6 bases; bases with no gene match: 8. This CDR3 contains 16 residues. CDR3 region: CSAIRASGRAYNEQFF. The CDR3 nucleotides are TGCAGTGCCATCAGGGCTAGCGGGAGGGCCTACAATGAGCAGTTCTTC.

V usage is TRBV14 and J usage is TRBJ2-3; D may correspond to TRBD1 or TRBD2 (5 bases each). V lost 4 bases and J lost 6, with 11 bases in between. CDR3 length equals 13 residues. Germline V lookup: CDR1 SGHDN, CDR2 FVKESK. The CDR3 loop is CASSPTWGDTQYF. Written as DNA, the CDR3 is TGTGCCAGCAGCCCGACATGGGGGGATACGCAGTATTTT.

This clonotype has only a few counts. V usage is TRBV12-3 or TRBV12-4 and J usage is TRBJ2-3; TRBD2 agrees at 7 bases. The CDR3 contains 14 residues. The trim removed 8 bases at V and 2 bases at J, leaving 7 bases unmatched. CDR3 nucleotide sequence: TGTGCCAGCCACGTAGCGGGCCTCACAGATACGCAGTATTTT. Translation gives CASHVAGLTDTQYF.

This clonotype was picked up many times. The gene calls are TRBV5-1 and TRBJ2-3; D gene uncertain. Per germline, CDR1 SGHRS and CDR2 YFSETQ. This CDR3 has 13 residues. Trimming took 0 bases from V and 5 from J, leaving 7 bases between them. The CDR3 nucleotides are TGCGCCAGCAGCTTGGCGGGCATAGATACGCAGTATTTT. Translation gives CASSLAGIDTQYF.

The chain recombines TRBV5-1 with TRBJ2-1, with D hard to call. Germline V gene lookup returns CDR1 SGHRS and CDR2 YFSETQ. This CDR3 has 14 residues. V was trimmed by 2 bases and J by 3 bases, leaving 9 bases between them. The CDR3 is CASSFDPIYNEQFF. The DNA of the CDR3 is TGCGCCAGCAGCTTTGATCCGATCTACAATGAGCAGTTCTTC.

The chain couples TRBV4-1 to TRBJ2-7; D uncertain. CDR1 is MGHRA, CDR2 YSYEKL, per germline. CDR3 length: 15 amino acids. Trimming took off 0 bases at V and 0 bases at J, with 9 bases between the two ends. The CDR3 region has the DNA TGCGCCAGCAGCCAAGATTCCCCTAACTCCTACGAGCAGTACTTC. Translation gives CASSQDSPNSYEQYF.

This clonotype was observed a handful of times. The chain uses TRBV6-5 and TRBJ1-6, with TRBD1 matching 7 bases. The CDR3 runs 15 residues. V shed 10 bases and J 5 bases; nucleotides not matched to a gene: 11. Germline CDR1 reads MNHEY; CDR2 reads SVGAGI. The DNA of the CDR3 is TGTGCCACCTCGTCCCGGGACAGAAATAATTCACCCCTCCACTTT. This translates into CATSSRDRNNSPLHF.